This T cell receptor beta chain comes out of a study of blood T cell repertoires in COVID-19. CDR3 length equals 12 residues. Germline V gives CDR1 SNHLY, CDR2 FYNNEI. With 4 bases removed from V and 12 bases from J, the gap between germline ends came to 12 bases. Source study methods: Researchers report that nucleated cell counts were estimated from reference gene primer amplification. TCRdb's table, derived via immunoSEQ multiplex PCR, lists solely in-frame clones and lacks some. V, J and clone size reflect that table, while D and trimming were determined from the DNA. The sample holds roughly 300,000 clones; approximately 90% are singletons and the top ten take approximately 2.1%.

The chain is built from TRBV2 and TRBJ1-4; D is unclear. Material for sequencing was peripheral blood. The clonotype comes from a woman in her twenties or thirties with COVID-19, enrolled during active disease. The CDR3 nucleotides read TGTGCCAGCAGTGGATTTGCGGGAGAACTGTTTTTT. Its protein is CASSGFAGELFF.